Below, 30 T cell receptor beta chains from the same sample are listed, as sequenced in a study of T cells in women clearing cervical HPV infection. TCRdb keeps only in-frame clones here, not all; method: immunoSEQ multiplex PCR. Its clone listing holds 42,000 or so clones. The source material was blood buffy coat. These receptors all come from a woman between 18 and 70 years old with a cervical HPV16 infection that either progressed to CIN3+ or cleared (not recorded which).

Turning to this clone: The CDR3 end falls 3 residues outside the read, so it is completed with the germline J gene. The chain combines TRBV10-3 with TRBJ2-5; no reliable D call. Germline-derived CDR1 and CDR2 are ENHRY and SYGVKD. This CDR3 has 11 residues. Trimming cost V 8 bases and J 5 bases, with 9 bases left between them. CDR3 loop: CAIASGETQYF. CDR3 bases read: TGTGCCATCGCGTCCGGGGAGACC.

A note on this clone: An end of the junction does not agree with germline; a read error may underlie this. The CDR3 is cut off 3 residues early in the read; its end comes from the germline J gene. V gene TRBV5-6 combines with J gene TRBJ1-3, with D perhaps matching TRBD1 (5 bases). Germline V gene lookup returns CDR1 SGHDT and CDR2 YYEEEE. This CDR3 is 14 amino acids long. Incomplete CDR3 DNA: TGTGCCAGCAGCCCGGGGGGGAGTGGACACACC. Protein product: CASSPGGSGHT. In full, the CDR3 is CASSPGGSGHTIYF.

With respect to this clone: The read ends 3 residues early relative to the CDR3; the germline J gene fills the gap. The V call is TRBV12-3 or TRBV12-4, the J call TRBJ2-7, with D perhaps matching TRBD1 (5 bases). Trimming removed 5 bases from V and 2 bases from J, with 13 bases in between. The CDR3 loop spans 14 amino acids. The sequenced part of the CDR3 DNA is TGTGCCAGCAGTAAGGCAGGGCTGACCTACGAG. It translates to CASSKAGLTYE. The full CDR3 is CASSKAGLTYEQYF.

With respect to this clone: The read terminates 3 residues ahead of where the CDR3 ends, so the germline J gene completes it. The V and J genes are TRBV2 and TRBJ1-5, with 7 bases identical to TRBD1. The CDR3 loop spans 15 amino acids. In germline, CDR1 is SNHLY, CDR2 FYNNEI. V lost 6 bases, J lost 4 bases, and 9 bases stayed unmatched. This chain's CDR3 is CASREWDSQNQPQHF. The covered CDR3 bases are TGTGCCAGCAGGGAGTGGGACAGCCAAAATCAGCCC.

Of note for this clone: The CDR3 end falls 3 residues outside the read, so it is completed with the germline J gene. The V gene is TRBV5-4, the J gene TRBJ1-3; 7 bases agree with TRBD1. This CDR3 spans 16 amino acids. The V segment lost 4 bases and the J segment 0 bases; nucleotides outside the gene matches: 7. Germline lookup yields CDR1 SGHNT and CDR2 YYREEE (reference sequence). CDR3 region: CASSARDSHSGNTIYF. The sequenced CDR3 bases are TGTGCCAGCAGCGCCCGGGACAGCCACTCTGGAAACACC.

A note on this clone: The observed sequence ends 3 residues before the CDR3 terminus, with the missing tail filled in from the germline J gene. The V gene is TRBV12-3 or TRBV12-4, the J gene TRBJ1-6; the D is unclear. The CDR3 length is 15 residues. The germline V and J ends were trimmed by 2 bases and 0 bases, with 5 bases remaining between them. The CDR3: CASSLKGSYNSPLHF. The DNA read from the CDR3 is TGTGCCAGCAGTTTAAAGGGCTCCTATAATTCACCC.

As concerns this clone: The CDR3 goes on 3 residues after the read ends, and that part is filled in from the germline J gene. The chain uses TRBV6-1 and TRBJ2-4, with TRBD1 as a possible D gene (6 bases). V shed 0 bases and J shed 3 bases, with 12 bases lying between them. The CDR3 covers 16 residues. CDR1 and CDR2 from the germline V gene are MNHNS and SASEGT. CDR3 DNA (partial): TGTGCCAGCAGTGAAGCGTCAGGGGACGGCAAAAACATT. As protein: CASSEASGDGKNI. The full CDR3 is CASSEASGDGKNIQYF.

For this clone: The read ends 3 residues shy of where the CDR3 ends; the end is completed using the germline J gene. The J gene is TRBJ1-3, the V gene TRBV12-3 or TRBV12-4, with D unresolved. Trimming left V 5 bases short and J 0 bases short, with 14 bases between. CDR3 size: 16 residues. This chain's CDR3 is CASSEGSRLSGNTIYF. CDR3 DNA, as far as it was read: TGTGCCAGCAGTGAGGGTTCCCGGCTCTCTGGAAACACC.

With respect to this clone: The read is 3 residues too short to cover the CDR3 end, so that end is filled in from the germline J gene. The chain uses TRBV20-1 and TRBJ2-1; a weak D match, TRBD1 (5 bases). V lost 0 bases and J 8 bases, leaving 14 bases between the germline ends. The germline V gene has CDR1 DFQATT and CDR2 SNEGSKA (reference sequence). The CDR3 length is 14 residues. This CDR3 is CSARDQGARDEQFF. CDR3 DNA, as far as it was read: TGCAGTGCTAGAGATCAAGGGGCCCGGGATGAG.

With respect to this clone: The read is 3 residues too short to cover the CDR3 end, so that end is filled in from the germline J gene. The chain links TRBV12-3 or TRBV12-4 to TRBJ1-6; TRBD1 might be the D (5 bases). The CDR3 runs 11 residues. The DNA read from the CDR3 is TGTGCCAGCAGTTCCGGGGGGACC. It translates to CASSSGGT. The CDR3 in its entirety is CASSSGGTLHF.

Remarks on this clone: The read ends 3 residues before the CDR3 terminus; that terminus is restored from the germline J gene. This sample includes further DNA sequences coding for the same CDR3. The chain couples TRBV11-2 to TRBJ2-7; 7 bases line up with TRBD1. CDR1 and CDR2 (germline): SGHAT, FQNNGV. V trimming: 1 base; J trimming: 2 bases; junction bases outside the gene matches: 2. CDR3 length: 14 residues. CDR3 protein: CASSLGTGAYEQYF. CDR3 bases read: TGTGCCAGCAGCTTAGGGACAGGTGCCTACGAG. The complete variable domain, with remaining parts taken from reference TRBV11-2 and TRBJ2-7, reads EAGVAQSPRYKIIEKRQSVAFWCNPISGHATLYWYQQILGQGPKLLIQFQNNGVVDDSQLPKDRFSAERLKGVDSTLKIQPAKLEDSAVYLCASSLGTGAYEQYFGPGTRLTVT.

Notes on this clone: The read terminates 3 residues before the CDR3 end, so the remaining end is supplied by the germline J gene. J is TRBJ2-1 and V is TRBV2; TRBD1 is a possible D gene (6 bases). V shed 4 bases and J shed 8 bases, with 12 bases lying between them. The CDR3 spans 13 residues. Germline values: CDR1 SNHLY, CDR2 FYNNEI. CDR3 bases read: TGTGCCAGCAGTGTGTTACAGGGCCATGAG. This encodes CASSVLQGHE. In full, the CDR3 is CASSVLQGHEQFF.

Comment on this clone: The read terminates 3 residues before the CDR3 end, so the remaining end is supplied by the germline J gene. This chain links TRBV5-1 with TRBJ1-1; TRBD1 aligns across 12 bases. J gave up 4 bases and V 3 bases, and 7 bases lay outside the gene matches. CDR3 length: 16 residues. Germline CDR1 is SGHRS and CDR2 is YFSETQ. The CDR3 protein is CASSWGQGASSTEAFF. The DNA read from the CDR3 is TGCGCCAGCAGCTGGGGACAGGGGGCTTCTTCCACTGAA.

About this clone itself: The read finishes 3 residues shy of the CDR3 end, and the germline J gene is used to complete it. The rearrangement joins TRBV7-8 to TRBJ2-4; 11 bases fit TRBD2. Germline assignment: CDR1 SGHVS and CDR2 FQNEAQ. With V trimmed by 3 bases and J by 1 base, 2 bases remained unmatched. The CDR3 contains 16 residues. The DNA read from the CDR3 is TGTGCCAGCAGCTTCGCTAGCGGGGGGGCCAAAAACATT. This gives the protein CASSFASGGAKNI. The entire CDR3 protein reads CASSFASGGAKNIQYF.

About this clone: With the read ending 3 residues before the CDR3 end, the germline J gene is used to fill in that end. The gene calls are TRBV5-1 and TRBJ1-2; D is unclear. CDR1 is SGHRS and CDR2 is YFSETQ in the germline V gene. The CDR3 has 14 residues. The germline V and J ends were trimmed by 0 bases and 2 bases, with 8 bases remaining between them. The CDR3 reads CASSLDGRNYGYTF. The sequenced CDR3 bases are TGCGCCAGCAGCTTGGATGGCAGGAACTATGGC.

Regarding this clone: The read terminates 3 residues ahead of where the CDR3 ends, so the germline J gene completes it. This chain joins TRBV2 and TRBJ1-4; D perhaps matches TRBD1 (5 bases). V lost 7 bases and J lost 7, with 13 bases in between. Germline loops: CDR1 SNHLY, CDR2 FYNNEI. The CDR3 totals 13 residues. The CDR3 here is CASNPGLGEKLFF. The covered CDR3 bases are TGTGCCAGCAATCCAGGGTTGGGTGAAAAA.

The part of the CDR3 DNA that was read is TGCGCCAGCAGCTTGCCAGGGGAAGCCTCTGGC. Its protein is CASSLPGEASG. The entire CDR3 is CASSLPGEASGYTF. The chain joins TRBV5-1 to TRBJ1-2; a weak D match, TRBD1 (6 bases). Read sequence stops 3 residues before the CDR3 end, and the germline J gene provides the missing end. V lost 1 base to trimming and J lost 7 bases, with 14 bases between them. CDR1 and CDR2 (germline): SGHRS, YFSETQ. The CDR3 has 14 residues.

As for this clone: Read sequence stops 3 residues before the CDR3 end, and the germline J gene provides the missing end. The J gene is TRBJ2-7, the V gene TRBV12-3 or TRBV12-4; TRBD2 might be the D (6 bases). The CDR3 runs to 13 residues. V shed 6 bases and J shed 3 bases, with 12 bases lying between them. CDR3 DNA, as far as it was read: TGTGCCAGCAGATACGGGACTCTCTACGAG. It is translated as CASRYGTLYE. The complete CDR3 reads CASRYGTLYEQYF.

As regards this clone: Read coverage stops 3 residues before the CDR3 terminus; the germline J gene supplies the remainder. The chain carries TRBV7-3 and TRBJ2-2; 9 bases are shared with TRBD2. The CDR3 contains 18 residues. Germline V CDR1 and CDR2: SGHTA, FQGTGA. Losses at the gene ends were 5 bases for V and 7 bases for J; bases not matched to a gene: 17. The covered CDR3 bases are TGTGCCAGCAGCCGCTCTGCGGGGGGGCGGGAAAATAACGGGGAG. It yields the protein CASSRSAGGRENNGE. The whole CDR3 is CASSRSAGGRENNGELFF.

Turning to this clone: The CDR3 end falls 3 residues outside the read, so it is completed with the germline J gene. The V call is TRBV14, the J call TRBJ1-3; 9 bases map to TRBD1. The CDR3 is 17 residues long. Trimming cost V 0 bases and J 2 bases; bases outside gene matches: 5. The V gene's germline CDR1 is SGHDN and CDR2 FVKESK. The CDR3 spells CASSQDSGTGTGNTIYF. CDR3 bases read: TGTGCCAGCAGCCAAGATTCTGGGACAGGGACTGGAAACACC.

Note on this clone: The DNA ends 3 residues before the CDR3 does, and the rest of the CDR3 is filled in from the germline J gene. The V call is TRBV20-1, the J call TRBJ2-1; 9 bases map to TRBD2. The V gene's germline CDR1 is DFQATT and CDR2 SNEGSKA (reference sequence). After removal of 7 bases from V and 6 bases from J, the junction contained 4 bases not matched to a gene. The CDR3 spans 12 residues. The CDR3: CSVTRGGNEQFF. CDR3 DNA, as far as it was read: TGCAGTGTTACGCGGGGGGGCAATGAG.

The CDR3: CASSLREVRANEQFF. The covered CDR3 bases are TGTGCCAGCAGCTTAAGGGAGGTCAGGGCCAATGAG. The V call is TRBV11-1, the J call TRBJ2-1, with D perhaps matching TRBD2 (6 bases). The CDR3 goes on 3 residues after the read ends, and that part is filled in from the germline J gene. The CDR3 length is 15 residues. Trimming pared 2 bases from V and 6 bases from J, leaving 14 bases between. Germline CDR1 reads SGHAT; CDR2 reads FQDESV (reference sequence).

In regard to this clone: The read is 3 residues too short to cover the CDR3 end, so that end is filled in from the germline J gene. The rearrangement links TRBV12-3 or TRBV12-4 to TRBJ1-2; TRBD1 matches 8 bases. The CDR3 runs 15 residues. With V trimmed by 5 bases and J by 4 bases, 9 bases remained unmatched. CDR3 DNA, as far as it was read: TGTGCCAGCAGTGGACCCCTGCAGGGGGCCTATGGC. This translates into CASSGPLQGAYG. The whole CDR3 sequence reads CASSGPLQGAYGYTF.

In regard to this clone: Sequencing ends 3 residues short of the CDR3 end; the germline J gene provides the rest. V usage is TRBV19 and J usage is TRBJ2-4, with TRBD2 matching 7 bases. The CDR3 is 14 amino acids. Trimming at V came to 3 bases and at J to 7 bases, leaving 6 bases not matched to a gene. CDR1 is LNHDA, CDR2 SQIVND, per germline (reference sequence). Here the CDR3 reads CASSIRSGDNIQYF. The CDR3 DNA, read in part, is TGTGCCAGTAGTATTCGGAGCGGGGACAACATT.

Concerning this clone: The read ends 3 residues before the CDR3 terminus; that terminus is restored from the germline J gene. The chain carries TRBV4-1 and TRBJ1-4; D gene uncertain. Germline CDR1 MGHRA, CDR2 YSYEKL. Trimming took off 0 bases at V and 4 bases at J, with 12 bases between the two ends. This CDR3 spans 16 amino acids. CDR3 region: CASSQDPGRYNEKLFF. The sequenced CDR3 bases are TGCGCCAGCAGCCAAGATCCGGGTCGCTATAATGAAAAA.

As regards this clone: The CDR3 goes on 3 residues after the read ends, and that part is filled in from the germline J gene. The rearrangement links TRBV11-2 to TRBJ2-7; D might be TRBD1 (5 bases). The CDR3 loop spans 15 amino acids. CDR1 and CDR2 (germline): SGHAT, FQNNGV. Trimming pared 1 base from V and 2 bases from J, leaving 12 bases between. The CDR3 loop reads CASSLGAGLAYEQYF. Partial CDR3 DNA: TGTGCCAGCAGCTTAGGTGCAGGGTTGGCCTACGAG.

The part of the CDR3 DNA that was read is TGCGCCAGCAGCTTGACAGGGACGTCCACTGAA. Its protein is CASSLTGTSTE. The entire CDR3 protein reads CASSLTGTSTEAFF. The chain is built from TRBV5-1 and TRBJ1-1; tentatively, D is TRBD1 (6 bases). The read comes to an end 3 residues before the CDR3 does, leaving the germline J gene to fill in the end. Trimming pared 1 base from V and 4 bases from J, leaving 11 bases between. The CDR3 has 14 residues. From germline, CDR1 is SGHRS and CDR2 YFSETQ. The variable domain in full, with the rest retrieved from reference TRBV5-1 and TRBJ1-1, is KAGVTQTPRYLIKTRGQQVTLSCSPISGHRSVSWYQQTPGQGLQFLFEYFSETQRNKGNFPGRFSGRQFSNSRSEMNVSTLELGDSALYLCASSLTGTSTEAFFGQGTRLTVV.

CDR3: CAWSDPAGFPYEQYF. Incomplete CDR3 DNA: TGTGCCTGGAGTGACCCGGCAGGGTTTCCCTACGAG. This chain joins TRBV30 and TRBJ2-7; D perhaps matches TRBD1 (5 bases). The read terminates 3 residues before the CDR3 end, so the remaining end is supplied by the germline J gene. The germline CDR1 and CDR2 sequences are GTSNPN and SVGIG (reference sequence). The CDR3 runs 15 residues. V shed 1 base and J shed 2 bases, with 15 bases lying between them.

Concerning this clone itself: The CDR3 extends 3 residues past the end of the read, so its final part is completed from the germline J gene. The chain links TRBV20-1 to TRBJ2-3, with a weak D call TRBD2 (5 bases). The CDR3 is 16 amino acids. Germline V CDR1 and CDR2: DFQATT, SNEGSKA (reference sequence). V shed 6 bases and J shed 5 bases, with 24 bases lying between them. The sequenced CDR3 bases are TGCAGTGCAGGGATCCAAGGACTCGGAAGAGGAGATACG. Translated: CSAGIQGLGRGDT. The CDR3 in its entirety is CSAGIQGLGRGDTQYF.

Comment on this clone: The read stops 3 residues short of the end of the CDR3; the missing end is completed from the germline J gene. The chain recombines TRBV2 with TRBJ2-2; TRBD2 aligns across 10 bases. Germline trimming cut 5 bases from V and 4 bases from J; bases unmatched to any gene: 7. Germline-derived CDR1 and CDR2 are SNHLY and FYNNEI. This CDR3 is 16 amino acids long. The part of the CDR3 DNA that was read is TGTGCCAGCAGTCCCACTAGCGGGGCGGTCACCGGGGAG. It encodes CASSPTSGAVTGE. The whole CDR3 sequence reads CASSPTSGAVTGELFF.